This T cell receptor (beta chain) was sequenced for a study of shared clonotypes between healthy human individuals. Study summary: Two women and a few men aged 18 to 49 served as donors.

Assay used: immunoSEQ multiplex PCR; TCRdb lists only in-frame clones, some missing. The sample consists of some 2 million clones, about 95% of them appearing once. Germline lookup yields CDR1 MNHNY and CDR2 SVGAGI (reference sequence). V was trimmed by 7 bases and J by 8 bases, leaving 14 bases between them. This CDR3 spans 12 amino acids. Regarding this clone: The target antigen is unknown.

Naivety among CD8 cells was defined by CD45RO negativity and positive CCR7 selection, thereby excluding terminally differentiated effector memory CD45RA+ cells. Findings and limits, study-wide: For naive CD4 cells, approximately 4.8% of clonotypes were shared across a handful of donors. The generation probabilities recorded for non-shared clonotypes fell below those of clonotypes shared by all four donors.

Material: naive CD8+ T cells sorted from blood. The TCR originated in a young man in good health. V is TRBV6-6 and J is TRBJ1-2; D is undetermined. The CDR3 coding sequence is TGTGCCAGCACCCTCCGCGACGACGGCTACACCTTC. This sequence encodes CASTLRDDGYTF.